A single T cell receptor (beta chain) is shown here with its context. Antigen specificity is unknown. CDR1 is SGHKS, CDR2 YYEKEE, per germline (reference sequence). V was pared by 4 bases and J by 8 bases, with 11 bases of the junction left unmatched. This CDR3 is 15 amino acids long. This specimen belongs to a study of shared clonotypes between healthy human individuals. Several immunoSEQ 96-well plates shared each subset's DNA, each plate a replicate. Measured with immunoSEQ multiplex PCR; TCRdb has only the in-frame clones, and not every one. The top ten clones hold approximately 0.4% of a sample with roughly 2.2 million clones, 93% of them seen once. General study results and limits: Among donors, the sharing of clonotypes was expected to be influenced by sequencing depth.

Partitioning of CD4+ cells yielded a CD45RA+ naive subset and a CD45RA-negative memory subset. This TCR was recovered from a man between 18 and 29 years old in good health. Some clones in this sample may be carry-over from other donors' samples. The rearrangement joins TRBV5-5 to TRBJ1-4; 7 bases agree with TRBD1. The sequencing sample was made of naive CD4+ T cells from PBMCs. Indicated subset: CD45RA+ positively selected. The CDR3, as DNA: TGTGCCAGCAGCCAAAGAGGGGGCTCTGAGGAAAAACTGTTTTTT. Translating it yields CASSQRGGSEEKLFF.